The table lists the clone carrying this T cell receptor beta chain with many counts. Amplification yielded TCR beta CDR3 regions, with RNA transcripts as the source. The TCR CDR3 first-round RT-PCR relied on the HTBI primer set. TCRdb analysed the multiplex PCR reads with MiXCR anew, one entry per CDR3 protein. The data hold about 640,000 distinct CDR3 sequences, with around 13% observed a single time. This record comes from a study of T cells in Graves' hyperthyroidism and ophthalmopathy. The V gene's germline CDR1 is PRHDT and CDR2 FYEKMQ (reference sequence). V was clipped by 3 bases and J by 3 bases; unmatched bases: 4. The CDR3 is made up of 16 amino acids.

This TCR was recovered from a woman in her forties or fifties with Graves' ophthalmopathy. Sequencing was carried out using blood. This chain uses TRBV13 with TRBJ2-3; 12 nucleotides line up with TRBD2. The CDR3: CASSLTSGSNTDTQYF. The CDR3 DNA follows: TGTGCCAGCAGCTTGACTAGCGGGAGTAATACAGATACGCAGTATTTT.